What follows are 24 T cell receptor beta chains derived from one specimen sequenced in a study of cytotoxic CD8 clonotypes in ibrutinib-treated CLL (dated by TCRdb to the early 2020s). The library relied on the immunoSEQ multiplex PCR assay. What TCRdb holds here is the immuneACCESS table cut down to in-frame rearrangements. Part of the clones is not present; checked against another copy, under half of the missing clones reflect an unresolved V gene, and the others are unexplained. The sample table shows 140,000 to 150,000 clones, and about 70% are seen once. Approximately 5.1% of the sample lies in the top ten. According to the study, the label for this sample's time point signals: approximately 2 years on ibrutinib. Sequences were derived from PBMCs, sampled after 24 months of ibrutinib treatment. These receptors originate from a human donor with chronic lymphocytic leukemia.

This clone showed up just a few times. The genes are TRBV27 and TRBJ1-2, with 12 bases fitting TRBD1. The CDR3 is 15 residues long. Germline assignment: CDR1 MNHEY and CDR2 SMNVEV (reference sequence). Germline trimming cut 3 bases from V and 8 bases from J; bases unmatched to any gene: 7. CDR3 residues: CASSLGGQGAGGYTF. CDR3 sequence (DNA): TGTGCCAGCAGTTTGGGGGGACAGGGGGCTGGAGGCTACACCTTC.

J is TRBJ2-3 and V is TRBV14; 7 bases fit TRBD2. CDR3 length equals 17 residues. V lost 0 bases to trimming and J lost 2 bases; unmatched junction nucleotides: 8. CDR1 and CDR2 (germline): SGHDN, FVKESK. CDR3 bases: TGTGCCAGCAGCCAAGATTCGGGAGGATGGCCCACAGATACGCAGTATTTT. Translation: CASSQDSGGWPTDTQYF. Looking up the rest from reference TRBV14 and TRBJ2-3 gives the full variable domain: EAGVTQFPSHSVIEKGQTVTLRCDPISGHDNLYWYRRVMGKEIKFLLHFVKESKQDESGMPNNRFLAERTGGTYSTLKVQPAELEDSGVYFCASSQDSGGWPTDTQYFGPGTRLTVL.

The genes are TRBV30 and TRBJ2-6; D is ambiguous. The CDR3 spans 12 residues. The germline V gene encodes CDR1 GTSNPN and CDR2 SVGIG (reference sequence). V was cut by 2 bases and J by 2 bases, with 1 base left in between. In DNA form, the CDR3 reads TGTGCCTGGAGTACTGGGGCCAACGTCCTGACTTTC. Translation: CAWSTGANVLTF.

The chain joins TRBV7-2 to TRBJ2-7; weak D call: TRBD2 (7 bases). The CDR3 has 14 residues. Germline V gene sequence: CDR1 SGHTA, CDR2 FQGNSA. With 1 base removed from V and 4 bases from J, the gap between germline ends came to 11 bases. CDR3 protein: CASSLVGGPYEQYF. In DNA form, the CDR3 reads TGTGCCAGCAGCTTAGTCGGGGGGCCATACGAGCAGTACTTC.

V and J are TRBV19 and TRBJ2-1; D unclear. Germline lookup yields CDR1 LNHDA and CDR2 SQIVND (reference sequence). The CDR3 runs to 14 residues. V lost 7 bases, J lost 0 bases, and 10 bases lay in between. CDR3 loop: CASTQTPSYNEQFF. The CDR3 DNA is TGTGCCAGTACCCAAACCCCCTCCTACAATGAGCAGTTCTTC.

This clone appeared once. The gene calls are TRBV28 and TRBJ1-3, with 10 bases matching TRBD1. V shed 2 bases, J shed 7 bases, and the junction held 14 bases outside the gene matches. CDR3 length: 18 residues. Germline V gene data show CDR1 as MDHEN and CDR2 as SYDVKM. The CDR3 sequence: CASSLHPGQGTDGNTIYF. The CDR3 DNA sequence: TGTGCCAGCAGTTTACATCCGGGACAGGGGACCGATGGTAACACCATATATTTT. Looking up the rest from reference TRBV28 and TRBJ1-3 gives the full variable domain: DVKVTQSSRYLVKRTGEKVFLECVQDMDHENMFWYRQDPGLGLRLIYFSYDVKMKEKGDIPEGYSVSREKKERFSLILESASTNQTSMYLCASSLHPGQGTDGNTIYFGEGSWLTVV.

This chain uses TRBV7-9 with TRBJ2-3; 9 bases agree with TRBD2. The ends lost 5 bases at V and 4 bases at J; junction bases unmatched: 7. The germline gives CDR1 SEHNR, CDR2 FQNEAQ (reference sequence). CDR3 length: 15 amino acids. This CDR3 is CASSPRLAGPDTQYF. The CDR3 DNA reads as TGTGCCAGCAGCCCTCGCCTAGCGGGACCAGATACGCAGTATTTT.

The V gene is TRBV27, the J gene TRBJ2-3; the D gene could be TRBD1 or TRBD2 (5 bases each). CDR1 is MNHEY and CDR2 is SMNVEV in the germline V gene (reference sequence). This CDR3 contains 13 residues. Trimming stripped 8 bases from V and 2 bases from J, with 11 bases between. CDR3: CASHGAATDTQYF. CDR3 nucleotide sequence: TGTGCCAGCCACGGGGCCGCCACAGATACGCAGTATTTT.

The gene calls are TRBV18 and TRBJ2-7, with D perhaps being TRBD1 or TRBD2 (5 bases each). Germline V lookup: CDR1 KGHSH, CDR2 LQKENI. V was shortened by 3 bases and J by 0 bases, with 12 bases between the two germline ends. This CDR3 is built from 15 residues. CDR3 loop: CASSPGVGSSYEQYF. CDR3 sequence (DNA): TGTGCCAGCTCACCGGGGGTCGGTTCCTCCTACGAGCAGTACTTC.

This chain joins TRBV10-3 and TRBJ2-5; 8 bases agree with TRBD2. The V segment lost 6 bases and the J segment 1 base; nucleotides outside the gene matches: 10. The CDR3 totals 16 residues. Per germline, CDR1 ENHRY and CDR2 SYGVKD. CDR3 sequence reads: CAISPGVAGFQETQYF. CDR3 DNA sequence: TGTGCCATCAGCCCCGGGGTAGCGGGATTCCAAGAGACCCAGTACTTC.

This clone was detected once. The chain carries TRBV28 and TRBJ2-2; D is perhaps TRBD1 (6 bases). Germline CDR1 reads MDHEN; CDR2 reads SYDVKM. This CDR3 region has 14 residues. Trimming shortened V by 6 bases and J by 3 bases, and 11 bases separated the two germline ends. The CDR3 nucleotides are TGTGCCAGCAGACCCCAGGGGTACACCGGGGAGCTGTTTTTT. As protein: CASRPQGYTGELFF.

V usage is TRBV9 and J usage is TRBJ1-4; 7 positions agree with TRBD1. Germline trimming cut 0 bases from V and 0 bases from J; bases unmatched to any gene: 8. The germline CDR1 and CDR2 sequences are SGDLS and YYNGEE. The CDR3 spans 18 residues. The CDR3 reads CASSVAGQGEATNEKLFF. The CDR3 DNA reads as TGTGCCAGCAGCGTAGCTGGGCAGGGGGAGGCAACTAATGAAAAACTGTTTTTT.

A few counts support this clone. V usage is TRBV7-2 and J usage is TRBJ1-5, with D unresolved. The CDR3 runs 14 residues. The V and J ends lost 5 bases and 0 bases respectively, with 8 bases between them. In germline, CDR1 is SGHTA, CDR2 FQGNSA. The CDR3 sequence: CASSRTPSNQPQHF. The CDR3 DNA is TGTGCCAGCAGCCGGACCCCTAGCAATCAGCCCCAGCATTTT.

The chain employs TRBV27 and TRBJ2-6; 8 bases map to TRBD1. Germline CDR1 is MNHEY and CDR2 is SMNVEV (reference sequence). The CDR3 runs to 18 residues. V shed 4 bases, J shed 0 bases, and the junction held 8 bases outside the gene matches. Here the CDR3 DNA reads TGTGCCAGCAGTTCCCCGGGACAGGTCCCCTCTGGGGCCAACGTCCTGACTTTC. It translates to CASSSPGQVPSGANVLTF.

This chain links TRBV7-9 with TRBJ1-1, with a weak D call TRBD1 (5 bases). CDR1 is SEHNR and CDR2 is FQNEAQ in the germline V gene (reference sequence). The CDR3 has 12 amino acids. Trimming cost V 1 base and J 11 bases, with 11 bases left between them. CDR3 protein: CASSLGPGPAFF. Here the CDR3 DNA reads TGTGCCAGCAGCTTAGGCCCGGGACCGGCTTTCTTT.

The chain uses TRBV30 and TRBJ1-2; D is perhaps TRBD1 (5 bases). V was shortened by 8 bases and J by 4 bases, with 17 bases between the two germline ends. CDR3 length: 13 amino acids. Germline V lookup: CDR1 GTSNPN, CDR2 SVGIG (reference sequence). The CDR3 loop reads CALLWGVSYGYTF. The CDR3 bases are TGTGCCCTCCTCTGGGGGGTAAGCTATGGCTACACCTTC.

This clone has just a few counts. The rearrangement uses TRBV2 and TRBJ2-3; D may be TRBD2 (6 bases). The germline V gene has CDR1 SNHLY and CDR2 FYNNEI. V dropped 5 bases and J dropped 0 bases, with 9 bases sitting between them. CDR3 length: 14 amino acids. CDR3 DNA: TGTGCCAGCAGTCGCGGGGCGAGCACAGATACGCAGTATTTT. Its translation is CASSRGASTDTQYF.

The rearrangement links TRBV5-1 to TRBJ1-5; 12 bases are a match to TRBD1. The trim removed 1 base at V and 6 bases at J, leaving 17 bases unmatched. The CDR3 contains 20 residues. Germline V CDR1 and CDR2: SGHRS, YFSETQ. CDR3 coding DNA: TGCGCCAGCAGCTTGACCCCTGGCGGGACAGGGGGCGGGCGGGGTCAGCCCCAGCATTTT. Protein: CASSLTPGGTGGGRGQPQHF.

The genes are TRBV7-2 and TRBJ2-7; D not resolved. Trimming took off 1 base at V and 6 bases at J, with 4 bases between the two ends. Germline lookup yields CDR1 SGHTA and CDR2 FQGNSA. CDR3 length equals 11 residues. CDR3 coding DNA: TGTGCCAGCAGCTTAGGGGCCGAGCAGTACTTC. It yields the protein CASSLGAEQYF.

The CDR3 coding sequence is TGTGCCAGTAGTATAGATGGGGACGGGGAGCTGTTTTTT. Its protein is CASSIDGDGELFF. The J gene is TRBJ2-2, the V gene TRBV19, with D uncertain. CDR3 length equals 13 residues. V was pared by 0 bases and J by 7 bases, with 6 bases between. The germline V gene encodes CDR1 LNHDA and CDR2 SQIVND (reference sequence).

This chain connects TRBV28 to TRBJ1-1; 9 positions match TRBD1. Germline CDR1 and CDR2: MDHEN and SYDVKM. The CDR3 consists of 15 residues. The V and J ends lost 2 bases and 6 bases, in that order; junction bases with no gene match: 7. The CDR3 is CASSLPGTGSPEAFF. For the CDR3, the DNA is TGTGCCAGCAGTTTACCCGGGACAGGGTCCCCTGAAGCTTTCTTT.

This clone was recorded a few times. This sequence joins TRBV20-1 and TRBJ2-7; D uncertain. There are 10 residues in the CDR3. Deletions cut 3 bases from V and 5 bases from J, with 5 bases between. Germline CDR1 and CDR2: DFQATT and SNEGSKA (reference sequence). CDR3 sequence reads: CSASWDEQYF. DNA for the CDR3: TGCAGTGCTAGTTGGGACGAGCAGTACTTC.

The rearrangement joins TRBV19 to TRBJ2-5; D is possibly TRBD1 (5 bases). The CDR3 has 14 residues. V lost 2 bases and J 2 bases, leaving 9 bases between the germline ends. Germline loops: CDR1 LNHDA, CDR2 SQIVND (reference sequence). The CDR3 DNA is TGTGCCAGTAGTATACAGGGTGAACAAGAGACCCAGTACTTC. Translated: CASSIQGEQETQYF. The variable domain in full, completed from reference TRBV19 and TRBJ2-5, reads DGGITQSPKYLFRKEGQNVTLSCEQNLNHDAMYWYRQDPGQGLRLIYYSQIVNDFQKGDIAEGYSVSREKKESFPLTVTSAQKNPTAFYLCASSIQGEQETQYFGPGTRLLVL.

This clone was observed a handful of times. This chain joins TRBV25-1 and TRBJ1-2; D is unresolved. Germline CDR1 and CDR2: MGHDK and SYGVNS. CDR3 length: 11 amino acids. Trimming took 5 bases from V and 3 from J, leaving 4 bases between them. The CDR3 is CASSRYYGYTF. Here the CDR3 DNA reads TGTGCCAGCAGTCGCTACTATGGCTACACCTTC.